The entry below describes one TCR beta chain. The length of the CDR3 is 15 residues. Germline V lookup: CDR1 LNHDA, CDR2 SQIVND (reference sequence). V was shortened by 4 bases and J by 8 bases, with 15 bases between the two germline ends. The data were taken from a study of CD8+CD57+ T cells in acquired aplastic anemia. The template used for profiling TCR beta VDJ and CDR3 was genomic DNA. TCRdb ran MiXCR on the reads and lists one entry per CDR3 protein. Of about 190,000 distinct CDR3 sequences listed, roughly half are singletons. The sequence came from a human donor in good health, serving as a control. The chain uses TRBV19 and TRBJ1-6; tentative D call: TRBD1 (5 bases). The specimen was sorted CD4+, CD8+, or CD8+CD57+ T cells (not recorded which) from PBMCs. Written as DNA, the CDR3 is TGTGCCAGTAGTACCGGACTAGCGGGGGATTCACCCCTCCACTTT. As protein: CASSTGLAGDSPLHF.